These 24 T cell receptor beta chains originate from one sample sequenced in a study of blood T cell repertoires in COVID-19 (dated by TCRdb to 2019 to 2021). The library was built by means of the immunoSEQ multiplex PCR assay. This is the immuneACCESS table as TCRdb keeps it, with only in-frame sequences that have V and J called. A part of the clones is gone; compared with another copy, unresolved V genes explain less than half, and the rest is unexplained. The sample table records approximately 290,000 clones; approximately 90% of these occur just once. The ten largest account for approximately 13% of the sample. The sample comprised peripheral blood. The origin of the receptors is an older woman with acute or convalescent COVID-19.

This sequence joins TRBV5-4 and TRBJ2-7, with 10 bases lining up with TRBD2. CDR3 length: 15 residues. Germline trimming cut 2 bases from V and 6 bases from J; bases unmatched to any gene: 8. From germline, CDR1 is SGHNT and CDR2 YYREEE (reference sequence). DNA of the CDR3: TGTGCCAGCAGCTTAGGGCTAGCGGGAGAGGGCGAGCAGTACTTC. This gives the protein CASSLGLAGEGEQYF.

The V gene is TRBV5-1, the J gene TRBJ2-7; the match to TRBD1 covers 8 bases. Germline-derived CDR1 and CDR2 are SGHRS and YFSETQ. CDR3 size: 14 residues. V lost 3 bases, J lost 3 bases, and 5 bases stayed unmatched. The CDR3 loop reads CASSYQGAIYEQYF. DNA of the CDR3: TGCGCCAGCAGCTATCAGGGGGCGATCTACGAGCAGTACTTC.

The chain couples TRBV10-3 to TRBJ1-2; D perhaps matches TRBD1 (6 bases). This CDR3 contains 15 residues. Germline CDR1 reads ENHRY; CDR2 reads SYGVKD. Trimming pared 7 bases from V and 0 bases from J, leaving 15 bases between. The CDR3 sequence: CAIKMDSFANYGYTF. DNA of the CDR3: TGTGCCATCAAGATGGACAGCTTTGCTAACTATGGCTACACCTTC.

The gene calls are TRBV5-1 and TRBJ1-3; D gene uncertain. V was cut by 4 bases and J by 2 bases, with 7 bases left in between. The germline V gene encodes CDR1 SGHRS and CDR2 YFSETQ. The CDR3 runs to 13 residues. The CDR3 DNA reads as TGCGCCAGCAGCCAAACAGCTGGAAACACCATATATTTT. Residues: CASSQTAGNTIYF.

This clone was found once. This chain uses TRBV4-3 with TRBJ1-6; D is undetermined. CDR3 size: 15 residues. The V end lost 1 base, the J end lost 3 bases, and 7 bases lay between the germline ends. Germline V lookup: CDR1 LGHNA, CDR2 YSLEER. CDR3 sequence reads: CASSQAGNYNSPLHF. CDR3 nucleotide sequence: TGCGCCAGCAGCCAAGCGGGGAACTATAATTCACCCCTCCACTTT.

J is TRBJ1-1 and V is TRBV6-2 or TRBV6-3; 8 bases agree with TRBD1. Trimming at V came to 2 bases and at J to 4 bases, leaving 6 bases not matched to a gene. This CDR3 is 15 amino acids long. Looked up from germline, CDR1 is MNHEY and CDR2 is SVGEGT. The CDR3 here is CASSYRVTGGTEAFF. CDR3 DNA: TGTGCCAGCAGTTACCGAGTAACAGGGGGCACTGAAGCTTTCTTT.

V usage is TRBV11-2 and J usage is TRBJ1-1; D is ambiguous. Germline CDR1 and CDR2: SGHAT and FQNNGV. The V and J ends lost 4 bases and 7 bases respectively, with 7 bases between them. The CDR3 covers 11 residues. The CDR3 nucleotides read TGTGCCAGCAGCTCCAGGTTTGAAGCTTTCTTT. This translates into CASSSRFEAFF.

The J gene is TRBJ1-3, the V gene TRBV15; unclear D gene. The CDR3 has 16 residues. Trimming removed 0 bases from V and 0 bases from J, with 9 bases in between. Germline lookup yields CDR1 LNHNV and CDR2 YYDKDF (reference sequence). The CDR3 coding sequence is TGTGCCACCAGCAGAGATACGCCGAGCTCTGGAAACACCATATATTTT. Its protein product is CATSRDTPSSGNTIYF.

The gene calls are TRBV7-3 and TRBJ2-5; the D gene is possibly TRBD1 (5 bases). Trimming removed 4 bases from V and 4 bases from J, with 22 bases in between. This CDR3 has 17 residues. Per the germline V gene, CDR1 is SGHTA and CDR2 is FQGTGA. CDR3 in DNA: TGTGCCAGCAGCTCCACGCCCGGTAGGGGCTCTGGAGAGACCCAGTACTTC. Translated: CASSSTPGRGSGETQYF.

J is TRBJ2-7 and V is TRBV9; tentative D call: TRBD1 (6 bases). The germline V and J ends were trimmed by 2 bases and 5 bases, with 17 bases remaining between them. The CDR3 has 15 amino acids. The germline V gene has CDR1 SGDLS and CDR2 YYNGEE. The DNA for the CDR3 is TGTGCCAGCAGCGTGCAGGGGTTTTCGTCCCACGAGCAGTACTTC. It codes for CASSVQGFSSHEQYF.

The rearrangement links TRBV28 to TRBJ1-1, with D possibly matching TRBD1 (6 bases). The V end was cut by 5 bases, the J end by 1 base, with 14 bases between. CDR1 is MDHEN and CDR2 is SYDVKM in the germline V gene. CDR3 length: 15 residues. This CDR3 is CASSTSGARNTEAFF. CDR3 DNA sequence: TGTGCCAGCAGTACATCAGGGGCGAGGAACACTGAAGCTTTCTTT.

This clone has just one count. V usage is TRBV7-2 and J usage is TRBJ1-3; no clear D gene. The germline V gene has CDR1 SGHTA and CDR2 FQGNSA. CDR3 length: 15 residues. With 2 bases removed from V and 0 bases from J, the gap between germline ends came to 8 bases. The CDR3 nucleotides read TGTGCCAGCAGCTTACCCCTTAACTCTGGAAACACCATATATTTT. It yields the protein CASSLPLNSGNTIYF.

The V and J genes are TRBV28 and TRBJ2-5, with 10 bases that match TRBD2. Unmatched junction bases numbered 4, after V lost 6 bases and J lost 0 bases. CDR1 MDHEN and CDR2 SYDVKM come from the germline V gene. The CDR3 sequence is 15 residues long. The CDR3 DNA reads TGTGCCAGCAGATCTAGCGGGGGCTACCAAGAGACCCAGTACTTC. Amino acids: CASRSSGGYQETQYF. The variable domain in full, completed from reference TRBV28 and TRBJ2-5, reads DVKVTQSSRYLVKRTGEKVFLECVQDMDHENMFWYRQDPGLGLRLIYFSYDVKMKEKGDIPEGYSVSREKKERFSLILESASTNQTSMYLCASRSSGGYQETQYFGPGTRLLVL.

CDR3 sequence: CASSFQGAAELEAFF. CDR3 coding DNA: TGTGCCAGCAGTTTTCAGGGGGCCGCGGAACTTGAAGCTTTCTTT. The chain has TRBV28 and TRBJ1-1; TRBD1 aligns across 8 bases. Germline-derived CDR1 and CDR2 are MDHEN and SYDVKM. Trimming removed 3 bases from V and 7 bases from J; junction bases left unmatched: 10. This CDR3 is 15 amino acids long.

This chain joins TRBV5-4 and TRBJ2-5; the match to TRBD2 covers 16 bases. The CDR3 loop spans 17 amino acids. Germline CDR1 SGHNT, CDR2 YYREEE (reference sequence). V dropped 4 bases and J dropped 4; count of bases not matched to a gene: 7. The CDR3 region has the DNA TGTGCCAGCAGCGAGGGACTAGCGGGGGGGCAGGGAGAGACCCAGTACTTC. It translates to CASSEGLAGGQGETQYF.

V is TRBV28 and J is TRBJ1-1, with a weak D call TRBD1 (5 bases). CDR1 and CDR2 from the germline V gene are MDHEN and SYDVKM. The V end lost 3 bases, the J end lost 0 bases, and 14 bases lay between the germline ends. The CDR3 has 16 amino acids. The CDR3: CASSFLTEKLNTEAFF. The CDR3 nucleotides read TGTGCCAGCAGTTTTTTGACAGAGAAACTGAACACTGAAGCTTTCTTT.

J is TRBJ1-1 and V is TRBV7-2; the match to TRBD1 covers 7 bases. The CDR3 has 12 amino acids. The germline CDR1 and CDR2 sequences are SGHTA and FQGNSA. J was trimmed by 5 bases and V by 4 bases; bases with no gene match: 1. Here the CDR3 DNA reads TGTGCCAGCAGCTCAGGGGGGACTGAAGCTTTCTTT. Its protein product is CASSSGGTEAFF. The variable domain in full, completed from reference TRBV7-2 and TRBJ1-1, reads GAGVSQSPSNKVTEKGKDVELRCDPISGHTALYWYRQSLGQGLEFLIYFQGNSAPDKSGLPSDRFSAERTGGSVSTLTIQRTQQEDSAVYLCASSSGGTEAFFGQGTRLTVV.

The chain has TRBV7-9 and TRBJ2-1; 15 bases fit TRBD2. The CDR3 has 15 residues. In germline, CDR1 is SEHNR, CDR2 FQNEAQ (reference sequence). After removal of 2 bases from V and 9 bases from J, the junction contained 2 bases not matched to a gene. DNA for the CDR3: TGTGCCAGCAGCTTATGGACTAGCGGGAGGGGTGAGCAGTTCTTC. Translated, it gives CASSLWTSGRGEQFF.

V and J are TRBV9 and TRBJ1-3; the D is unclear. Germline CDR1 and CDR2: SGDLS and YYNGEE. Trimming pared 0 bases from V and 0 bases from J, leaving 10 bases between. The CDR3 sequence is 16 residues long. CDR3 protein: CASSVAGSSSGNTIYF. DNA for the CDR3: TGTGCCAGCAGCGTAGCAGGCTCCAGCTCTGGAAACACCATATATTTT.

The chain is built from TRBV6-1 and TRBJ2-7; tentative D call: TRBD2 (6 bases). The CDR3 spans 13 residues. Germline CDR1 reads MNHNS; CDR2 reads SASEGT. V dropped 1 base and J dropped 7 bases, with 11 bases sitting between them. CDR3 DNA sequence: TGTGCCAGCAGTGAAGGGAGGGCGCGGGAGCAGTACTTC. It yields the protein CASSEGRAREQYF.

CDR3 bases: TGTGCCAGCAGCCCAGCGTGGAACACCATATATTTT. It translates to CASSPAWNTIYF. The V call is TRBV28, the J call TRBJ1-3; D gene ambiguous. From germline, CDR1 is MDHEN and CDR2 SYDVKM. This CDR3 comprises 12 residues. V lost 6 bases, J lost 7 bases, and 10 bases lay in between.

The sample holds one count of this clone. The rearrangement links TRBV19 to TRBJ1-2; 7 bases are shared with TRBD1. This CDR3 is built from 14 residues. The junction had 5 bases not matched to a gene; V was cut back by 3 bases and J by 4 bases. Germline V gene lookup returns CDR1 LNHDA and CDR2 SQIVND (reference sequence). CDR3 sequence (DNA): TGTGCCAGTAGTATTGGGGGACAGCGCTATGGCTACACCTTC. This codes for CASSIGGQRYGYTF.

The V gene is TRBV4-3, the J gene TRBJ2-7; 8 positions match TRBD1. The germline CDR1 and CDR2 sequences are LGHNA and YSLEER. This CDR3 region has 17 residues. V lost 0 bases and J lost 0; bases outside the gene matches: 7. The CDR3, as DNA: TGCGCCAGCAGCCAAGATGTTGAGACAGGGGCCTCCTACGAGCAGTACTTC. Its translation is CASSQDVETGASYEQYF.

This clone was observed once. The genes are TRBV15 and TRBJ1-2, with D tentatively TRBD1 (5 bases). The CDR3 has 15 residues. The V end was cut by 5 bases, the J end by 0 bases, with 13 bases between. The germline V gene has CDR1 LNHNV and CDR2 YYDKDF (reference sequence). Here the CDR3 reads CATSLGGHANYGYTF. CDR3 DNA: TGTGCCACCAGCCTCGGGGGTCATGCTAACTATGGCTACACCTTC.